The rows below give T cell receptor beta chains drawn from one sample of a study of blood T cell repertoires in COVID-19. Assay used: immunoSEQ multiplex PCR; TCRdb lists only in-frame clones, some missing. The sample lists about 170,000 clones, around 83% occurring once. The source material was peripheral blood. The receptors here all came from a woman in her 70s who had recovered from COVID-19. Each CDR3 is given with its conserved first and last residue. The D gene is left open where the match is weak. Clone size is stated in some rows and not others, as once, few, many or a class when expanded.

D gene,V gene,clone size,J gene,CDR3 DNA,CDR3 protein
.,TRBV11-2,.,TRBJ1-5,TGTGCCAGCAGCCCGGGACACCTCAATCAGCCCCAGCATTTT,CASSPGHLNQPQHF
TRBD2,TRBV5-1,.,TRBJ2-1,TGCGCCAGCAGCACGGGACTAGCGGCAAACAATGAGCAGTTCTTC,CASSTGLAANNEQFF
.,TRBV3-1/TRBV3-2,.,TRBJ2-7,TGTGCCAGCAGACTAAGCGGCCGAAGCTCCTACGAGCAGTACTTC,CASRLSGRSSYEQYF
.,TRBV3-1/TRBV3-2,few,TRBJ1-4,TGTGCCAGCAGCCGAGGGGGGGGAACTAATGAAAAACTGTTTTTT,CASSRGGGTNEKLFF
TRBD1,TRBV11-2,.,TRBJ1-6,TGTGCCAGCAGCACCGACAGGGGGTCTACACCCCTCCACTTT,CASSTDRGSTPLHF
.,TRBV29-1,.,TRBJ2-7,TGCAGCGCCCTGTCTTACGAGCAGTACTTC,CSALSYEQYF
TRBD1,TRBV18,.,TRBJ2-7,TGTGCCAGCTCACCGGACAGGGGATGGTCCTACGAGCAGTACTTC,CASSPDRGWSYEQYF
TRBD1,TRBV3-1/TRBV3-2,.,TRBJ1-2,TGTGCCAGCAGCCGCAGGACAGGGGGAGGCTATGGCTACACCTTC,CASSRRTGGGYGYTF
TRBD2,TRBV29-1,.,TRBJ2-1,TGCAGCCACACTAGCGGGATTGGCAATGAGCAGTTCTTC,CSHTSGIGNEQFF
.,TRBV4-1,.,TRBJ2-3,TGCGCCAGCAGCCCCCGGGACACCACAGATACGCAGTATTTT,CASSPRDTTDTQYF
TRBD1,TRBV5-1,.,TRBJ2-2,TGCGCCAGCAGCCCCACCCGCGGACAGGGCAACACCGGGGAGCTGTTTTTT,CASSPTRGQGNTGELFF
TRBD1,TRBV19,.,TRBJ2-7,TGTGCCAGTACTCCGGGACAGCACTACGAGCAGTACTTC,CASTPGQHYEQYF
.,TRBV5-1,.,TRBJ2-1,TGCGCCAGCAGCTCCCAGGGGTCAGGCAATGAGCAGTTCTTC,CASSSQGSGNEQFF
.,TRBV7-8,.,TRBJ1-2,TGTGCCAGCAGCTTCCAGGGAAACTATGGCTACACCTTC,CASSFQGNYGYTF
.,TRBV6-5,.,TRBJ2-5,TGTGCCAGTTCCAGGGGTCGGGAGACCCAGTACTTC,CASSRGRETQYF
.,TRBV9,few,TRBJ1-2,TGTGCCAGCAGCCCCCAGGGGCCCTATGGCTACACCTTC,CASSPQGPYGYTF
TRBD1,TRBV6-5,.,TRBJ1-1,TGTGCCAGCAGTTACCACCGACAGGGAGGTACTGAAGCTTTCTTT,CASSYHRQGGTEAFF
TRBD2,TRBV6-6,.,TRBJ2-1,TGTGCCAGCAGCCTCAGCGGGGACTCCTACAATGAGCAGTTCTTC,CASSLSGDSYNEQFF
.,TRBV9,.,TRBJ1-1,TGTGCCAGCAGCGTAGCTCCCCCGAACACTGAAGCTTTCTTT,CASSVAPPNTEAFF
TRBD1,TRBV5-4,.,TRBJ1-1,TGTGCCAGCAGCAGCGGCACGACAGGGGTGAACACTGAAGCTTTCTTT,CASSSGTTGVNTEAFF
.,TRBV7-2,few,TRBJ1-3,TGTGCCAGCAGCTTATCGAGGTCAAGAAACACCATATATTTT,CASSLSRSRNTIYF
.,TRBV11-2,once,TRBJ2-1,TGTGCCAGCAGCGTGACCGGGACTGTGTGGAGCTCCTACAATGAGCAGTTCTTC,CASSVTGTVWSSYNEQFF
.,TRBV6-2/TRBV6-3,.,TRBJ1-1,TGTGCCAGCAGTACCCACGAGGGCCCTGAAGCTTTCTTT,CASSTHEGPEAFF
.,TRBV28,.,TRBJ2-7,TGTGCCAGCAGTACGCGGGACTTCCTTTACGAGCAGTACTTC,CASSTRDFLYEQYF
TRBD1,TRBV28,.,TRBJ2-7,TGTGCCAGCAGTTCCCGACAGGGTCGGCCCTACGAGCAGTACTTC,CASSSRQGRPYEQYF
.,TRBV6-5,.,TRBJ1-2,TGTGCCAGCAGAGGACCGGGACAAGCTAACTATGGCTACACCTTC,CASRGPGQANYGYTF
.,TRBV5-4,once,TRBJ2-3,TGTGCCACCGGGGGGCCAGATACGCAGTATTTT,CATGGPDTQYF
.,TRBV18,.,TRBJ1-4,TGTGCCAGCTCACCAATTTCTCTGGGCACTAATGAAAAACTGTTTTTT,CASSPISLGTNEKLFF
.,TRBV9,.,TRBJ2-1,TGTGCCAGCAGCCTCCGGGACTACAATGAGCAGTTCTTC,CASSLRDYNEQFF
.,TRBV3-1/TRBV3-2,.,TRBJ1-2,TGTGCCAGCAGCCCCCTGGGGGCAGGAAACTATGGCTACACCTTC,CASSPLGAGNYGYTF
.,TRBV5-8,.,TRBJ1-1,TGTGCCAGCAGCTTCGCCAGTCTGAACACTGAAGCTTTCTTT,CASSFASLNTEAFF
.,TRBV19,.,TRBJ2-5,TGTGCCAGTAGTAATCTAGAGACCCAGTACTTC,CASSNLETQYF
.,TRBV5-1,.,TRBJ2-5,TGCGCCAGCAGCCGGGGATACAGTCTCCGTCAAGAGACCCAGTACTTC,CASSRGYSLRQETQYF
.,TRBV19,.,TRBJ1-2,TGTGCCAGTAGTATCGGGTTCAGCTATGGCTACACCTTC,CASSIGFSYGYTF
.,TRBV6-5,.,TRBJ1-1,TGTGCCAGCAGTTACCGGTTAGAAGCGGGGACTGAAGCTTTCTTT,CASSYRLEAGTEAFF
TRBD2,TRBV4-3,.,TRBJ2-1,TGCGCCAGCAGCCTTCCCCCGGGACTAGCGGATTACAATGAGCAGTTCTTC,CASSLPPGLADYNEQFF
.,TRBV11-2,.,TRBJ2-7,TGTGCCAGCAGCTTGGTGGGAGGACGGTACGAGCAGTACTTC,CASSLVGGRYEQYF
.,TRBV23-1,.,TRBJ2-7,TGCGCCAGCAGTCAAGGTGAGAGCTCCTACGAGCAGTACTTC,CASSQGESSYEQYF
TRBD1,TRBV28,few,TRBJ2-1,TGTGCCAGCACAGGGGGTGGGACCCCCAATGAGCAGTTCTTC,CASTGGGTPNEQFF
.,TRBV2,.,TRBJ1-1,TGTGCCAGCAGTGAAAGTGAGTTCTTGAACACTGAAGCTTTCTTT,CASSESEFLNTEAFF
TRBD1,TRBV29-1,.,TRBJ1-1,TGCAGCGTCCATAGACAGGGTCGACGCACTGAAGCTTTCTTT,CSVHRQGRRTEAFF
.,TRBV11-3,.,TRBJ1-6,TGTGCCAGCAGCCCTAGCCCCAATTCACCCCTCCACTTT,CASSPSPNSPLHF
.,TRBV10-3,.,TRBJ2-1,TGTGCCATCAGTTCAACGACAGATTACAATGAGCAGTTCTTC,CAISSTTDYNEQFF
TRBD1,TRBV29-1,once,TRBJ1-2,TGCAGCGGTTACGGGACAGATCCCCCAACTAACTATGGCTACACCTTC,CSGYGTDPPTNYGYTF